Following are 17 T cell receptor beta chains from one sample sequenced in a study of response to subunit inactivated influenza vaccine. A single record per CDR3 protein comes from TCRdb applying MiXCR to the RT-PCR reads. The sample has fewer than 700,000 distinct CDR3 sequences, approximately 12% seen once; the top ten hold over 10%. The specimen comprised PBMCs from blood, sampled 35 to 45 days after vaccination. Every receptor here comes from a man over 45 who received an inactivated influenza vaccine.

V is TRBV7-2 and J is TRBJ2-3; 8 bases align to TRBD1. The CDR3 contains 15 residues. The V gene's germline CDR1 is SGHTA and CDR2 FQGNSA. Trimming cost V 4 bases and J 3 bases; bases outside gene matches: 6. CDR3 coding DNA: TGTGCCAGCAGCTCCGGACAGGGCTTAACAGATACGCAGTATTTT. Its protein product is CASSSGQGLTDTQYF.

This clonotype was picked up many times. V is TRBV7-2 and J is TRBJ1-4; D possibly corresponds to TRBD1 (5 bases). CDR1 SGHTA and CDR2 FQGNSA come from the germline V gene. This CDR3 has 15 residues. The germline V and J ends were trimmed by 4 bases and 7 bases, with 16 bases remaining between them. CDR3 bases: TGTGCCAGCAGCTCCCCAAAGCAGGGAAGTGAAAAACTGTTTTTT. The encoded protein is CASSSPKQGSEKLFF.

The chain has TRBV20-1 and TRBJ2-2, with 13 bases identical to TRBD2. CDR1 is DFQATT and CDR2 is SNEGSKA in the germline V gene (reference sequence). V lost 3 bases, J lost 0 bases, and 7 bases stayed unmatched. The CDR3 is 18 amino acids. This CDR3 reads CSARRLAGGTANTGELFF. Here the CDR3 DNA reads TGCAGTGCTAGGAGACTAGCGGGAGGTACCGCGAACACCGGGGAGCTGTTTTTT.

The table lists this clonotype with a few counts. The V and J genes are TRBV12-3 or TRBV12-4 and TRBJ2-1, with TRBD1 matching over 8 bases. Germline trimming cut 0 bases from V and 8 bases from J; bases unmatched to any gene: 6. The CDR3 runs 15 residues. DNA for the CDR3: TGTGCCAGCAGTTTAGCTCAGGGGGCGCGAGATGAGCAGTTCTTC. Residues: CASSLAQGARDEQFF.

The J gene is TRBJ2-2, the V gene TRBV3-1, with no clear D. The CDR3 totals 14 residues. CDR1 and CDR2 (germline): LGHDT, YNNKEL (reference sequence). Trimming cost V 1 base and J 7 bases, with 10 bases left between them. The CDR3 reads CASSQGRGRGELFF. CDR3 in DNA: TGTGCCAGCAGCCAAGGGCGTGGACGCGGGGAGCTGTTTTTT. Together with reference TRBV3-1 and TRBJ2-2, the CDR3 gives the full variable domain: DTAVSQTPKYLVTQMGNDKSIKCEQNLGHDTMYWYKQDSKKFLKIMFSYNNKELIINETVPNRFSPKSPDKAHLNLHINSLELGDSAVYFCASSQGRGRGELFFGEGSRLTVL.

This clonotype was seen a few times. This chain joins TRBV6-6 and TRBJ2-3; D not resolved. The CDR3 length is 12 residues. Germline V lookup: CDR1 MNHNY, CDR2 SVGAGI (reference sequence). Trimming took 5 bases from V and 7 from J, leaving 10 bases between them. CDR3 in DNA: TGTGCCAGCAGTCCCATCGGCAATACGCAGTATTTT. It encodes CASSPIGNTQYF.

This clonotype was counted many times. The chain employs TRBV4-1 and TRBJ2-3, with a possible D match to TRBD1 (6 bases). V was clipped by 4 bases and J by 5 bases, with 13 bases between them. CDR3 length: 14 amino acids. Germline CDR1 is MGHRA and CDR2 is YSYEKL. CDR3 protein: CASSPGTTEDTQYF. The DNA for the CDR3 is TGCGCCAGCAGCCCCGGGACAACCGAAGATACGCAGTATTTT.

About this clonotype itself: A read error may account for a junction end that differs from germline. The chain employs TRBV4-2 and TRBJ2-7, with 13 bases aligning to TRBD2. CDR3 length: 16 amino acids. The V gene's germline CDR1 is LGHNA and CDR2 YNFKEQ. CDR3 in DNA: TGTGCCATCAGCCTCAGACTAGCGGGGGGCTGGAACGAGCAGTACTTC. Its translation: CAISLRLAGGWNEQYF.

This clonotype was seen repeatedly, ten times or more. The rearrangement uses TRBV15 and TRBJ1-5; 8 nucleotides agree with TRBD1. This CDR3 is 15 amino acids long. V shed 4 bases, J shed 6 bases, and the junction held 8 bases outside the gene matches. CDR1 and CDR2 (germline): LNHNV, YYDKDF (reference sequence). The CDR3 DNA reads as TGTGCCACCAGCAATGGGAACAGGGGGAGTCAGCCCCAGCATTTT. Translation gives CATSNGNRGSQPQHF.

There are many counts of this clonotype. The chain employs TRBV5-4 and TRBJ2-3, with unresolved D. The germline V gene has CDR1 SGHNT and CDR2 YYREEE (reference sequence). This CDR3 has 11 residues. V dropped 0 bases and J dropped 6 bases, with 2 bases sitting between them. CDR3 coding DNA: TGTGCCAGCAGCTTGGATGATACGCAGTATTTT. This translates into CASSLDDTQYF.

This clonotype was detected only a few times. The gene calls are TRBV29-1 and TRBJ2-5; D unresolved. The V gene lost 0 bases and the J gene lost 3 bases, with 8 bases spanning the gap. The CDR3 consists of 13 residues. The germline V gene has CDR1 SQVTM and CDR2 ANQGSEA. CDR3 sequence reads: CSVEDKNEETQYF. In DNA form, the CDR3 reads TGCAGCGTTGAAGACAAAAATGAAGAGACCCAGTACTTC.

V gene TRBV6-5 combines with J gene TRBJ1-3, with a tentative D call TRBD1 (5 bases). Trimming removed 2 bases from V and 0 bases from J, with 8 bases in between. Per germline, CDR1 MNHEY and CDR2 SVGAGI. The CDR3 contains 15 residues. The CDR3 region is CASSYEGSSGNTIYF. CDR3 in DNA: TGTGCCAGCAGTTACGAGGGGAGCTCTGGAAACACCATATATTTT.

This clonotype was observed many times. The chain is built from TRBV5-1 and TRBJ2-3, with 8 bases aligning to TRBD2. The germline gives CDR1 SGHRS, CDR2 YFSETQ. This CDR3 has 12 residues. After removal of 4 bases from V and 6 bases from J, the junction contained 1 base not matched to a gene. The CDR3, as DNA: TGCGCCAGCAGCCGACTAGCGGATACGCAGTATTTT. Its translation is CASSRLADTQYF.

This clonotype appeared a few times. The V call is TRBV7-8, the J call TRBJ2-7, with 13 bases aligning to TRBD2. Trimming at V came to 5 bases and at J to 5 bases, leaving 6 bases not matched to a gene. Per the germline V gene, CDR1 is SGHVS and CDR2 is FQNEAQ. This CDR3 has 15 amino acids. Here the CDR3 DNA reads TGTGCCAGCAGCCAACTAGCGGGGGGGCTCCACGAGCAGTACTTC. Encoded protein: CASSQLAGGLHEQYF.

This clonotype was detected only a few times. The rearrangement uses TRBV7-2 and TRBJ2-5; 8 positions agree with TRBD2. Trimming removed 1 base from V and 6 bases from J; junction bases left unmatched: 7. The germline gives CDR1 SGHTA, CDR2 FQGNSA. The CDR3 sequence is 15 residues long. For the CDR3, the DNA is TGTGCCAGCAGCTTAGACGGGGGGGCCTCTAAGACCCAGTACTTC. This codes for CASSLDGGASKTQYF.

This clonotype was detected only a few times. V gene TRBV7-2 combines with J gene TRBJ2-3, with 7 nucleotides matching TRBD2. CDR3 length: 15 amino acids. CDR1 and CDR2 from the germline V gene are SGHTA and FQGNSA. Unmatched junction bases numbered 3, after V lost 3 bases and J lost 0 bases. In nucleotides, the CDR3 is TGTGCCAGCAGCTTGACTAGCACTAGCACAGATACGCAGTATTTT. It yields the protein CASSLTSTSTDTQYF.

As for this clonotype: One end of the junction does not line up with germline, which may come from a read error. This chain links TRBV20-1 with TRBJ1-3; TRBD1 aligns across 7 bases. The CDR3 consists of 17 residues. Germline CDR1 is DFQATT and CDR2 is SNEGSKA (reference sequence). CDR3 sequence reads: CCASLPGQSYSGNTIYF. The CDR3 DNA sequence: TGCTGTGCTAGTTTACCGGGACAGTCCTACTCTGGAAACACCATATATTTT.